This note documents a single T cell receptor (beta chain) sequence. Its antigen is not known. All the patients suffered relapse after autologous stem cell transplantation, and brentuximab vedotin exposure differed. Under best response, outcomes were complete response, partial response or progressive disease. TCRdb keeps only in-frame clones here, not all; method: immunoSEQ multiplex PCR. The sample records about 61,000 clones, 80% to 90% being singletons. Trimming removed 6 bases at V and 3 bases at J, with 9 bases between. The CDR3 is 12 amino acids. Per germline, CDR1 MNHNY and CDR2 SVGAGI (reference sequence). This specimen belongs to a study of PD-1 blockade in classical Hodgkin lymphoma. Looking at the study overall: Nivolumab dosing for patients was 3 mg/kg, administered intravenously every 2 weeks. Findings and limits, study-wide: Reports indicated that newly diagnosed patients had lower baseline TCR diversity than healthy donors did. The diversity seen at baseline in complete responders resembled that of newly diagnosed patients.

Sequenced material: peripheral blood mononuclear cells (PBMCs), taken at baseline. The chain combines TRBV6-6 with TRBJ2-7; D is undetermined. This receptor was taken from a human donor with classical Hodgkin lymphoma. CDR3 protein: CASRAEGYEQYF. The CDR3 DNA sequence: TGTGCCAGCAGAGCCGAAGGCTACGAGCAGTACTTC.